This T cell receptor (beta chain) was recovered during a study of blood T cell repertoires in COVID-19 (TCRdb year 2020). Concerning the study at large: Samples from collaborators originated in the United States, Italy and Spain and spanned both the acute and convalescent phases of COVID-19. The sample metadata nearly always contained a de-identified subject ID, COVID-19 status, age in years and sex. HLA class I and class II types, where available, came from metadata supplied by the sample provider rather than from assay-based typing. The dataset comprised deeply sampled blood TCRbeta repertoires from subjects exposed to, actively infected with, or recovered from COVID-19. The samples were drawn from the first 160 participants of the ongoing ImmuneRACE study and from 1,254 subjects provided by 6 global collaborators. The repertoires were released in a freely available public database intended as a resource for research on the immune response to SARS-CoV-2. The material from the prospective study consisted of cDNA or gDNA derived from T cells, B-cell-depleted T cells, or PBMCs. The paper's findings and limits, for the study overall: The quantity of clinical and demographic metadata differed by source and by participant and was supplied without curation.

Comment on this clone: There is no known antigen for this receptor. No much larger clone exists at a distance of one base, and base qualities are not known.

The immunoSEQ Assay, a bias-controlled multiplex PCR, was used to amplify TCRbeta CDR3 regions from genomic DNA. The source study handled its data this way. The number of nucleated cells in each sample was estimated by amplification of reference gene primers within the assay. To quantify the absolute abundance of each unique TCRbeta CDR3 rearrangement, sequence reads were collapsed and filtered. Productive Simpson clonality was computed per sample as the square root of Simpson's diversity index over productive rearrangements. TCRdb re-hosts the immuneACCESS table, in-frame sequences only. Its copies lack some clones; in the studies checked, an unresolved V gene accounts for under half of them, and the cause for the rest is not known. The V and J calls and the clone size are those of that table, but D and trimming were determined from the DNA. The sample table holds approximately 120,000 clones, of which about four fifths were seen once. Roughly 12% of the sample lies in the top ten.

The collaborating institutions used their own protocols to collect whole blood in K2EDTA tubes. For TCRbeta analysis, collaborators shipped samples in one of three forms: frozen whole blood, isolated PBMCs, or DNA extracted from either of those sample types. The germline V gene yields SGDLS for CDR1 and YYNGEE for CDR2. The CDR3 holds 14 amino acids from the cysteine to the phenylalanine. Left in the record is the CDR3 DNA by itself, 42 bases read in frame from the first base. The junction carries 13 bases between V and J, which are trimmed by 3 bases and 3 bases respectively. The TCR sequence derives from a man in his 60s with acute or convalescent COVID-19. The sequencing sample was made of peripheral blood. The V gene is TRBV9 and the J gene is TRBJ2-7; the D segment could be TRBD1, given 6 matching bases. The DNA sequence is TGTGCCAGCAGCGCTGGGGGCACAAGCTACGAGCAGTACTTC. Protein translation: CASSAGGTSYEQYF.